This T cell receptor beta chain derives from a study of OX40 agonist ivuxolimab in advanced cancers. Study-level information: Partial responses occurred in Three dose-escalation patients, one with hepatocellular carcinoma and two with cutaneous melanoma.

Assay used: immunoSEQ multiplex PCR; TCRdb lists only in-frame clones, some missing. This table holds more than 50,000 clones, roughly 85% found once. Comment on this clone: What it binds is not known.

Findings of the study overall: Patients with a partial response at 0.1-3.0 mg/kg had among the lowest clonal expansion.

Autoimmune disease history or systemic immunosuppression led to patient exclusion. The material sequenced was CD4+ or CD8+ T cells sorted from blood, taken in a trial of the OX40 agonist ivuxolimab. This TCR was recovered from an adult with an advanced solid tumor such as melanoma, head and neck, liver or kidney cancer.

CDR3 region: CASSLYPAVTDTQYF. CDR3 bases: TGTGCCAGCAGCTTATACCCAGCGGTCACAGATACGCAGTATTTT. The gene calls are TRBV7-3 and TRBJ2-3, with D tentatively TRBD2 (5 bases). The CDR3 sequence is 15 residues long. V shed 2 bases and J shed 2 bases, with 11 bases lying between them. Germline V gene sequence: CDR1 SGHTA, CDR2 FQGTGA.